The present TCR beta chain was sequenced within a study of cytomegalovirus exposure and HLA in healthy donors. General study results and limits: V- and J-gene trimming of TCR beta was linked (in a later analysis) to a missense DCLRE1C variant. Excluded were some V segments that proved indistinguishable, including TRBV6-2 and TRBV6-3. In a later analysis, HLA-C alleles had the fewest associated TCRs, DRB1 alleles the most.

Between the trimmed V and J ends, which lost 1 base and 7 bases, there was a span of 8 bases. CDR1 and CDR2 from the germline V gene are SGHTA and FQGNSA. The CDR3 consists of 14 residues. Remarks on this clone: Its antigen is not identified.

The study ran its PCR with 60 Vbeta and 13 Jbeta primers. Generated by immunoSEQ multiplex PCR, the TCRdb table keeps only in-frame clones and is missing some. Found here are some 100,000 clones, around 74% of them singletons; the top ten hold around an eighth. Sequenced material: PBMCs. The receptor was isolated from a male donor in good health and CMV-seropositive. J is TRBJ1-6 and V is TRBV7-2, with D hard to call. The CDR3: CASSLVTKNSPLHF. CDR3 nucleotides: TGTGCCAGCAGCTTAGTCACAAAGAATTCACCCCTCCACTTT.